These T cell receptor beta chains were read from a single sample in a study of OX40 agonist ivuxolimab in advanced cancers. Some clones are missing from TCRdb's copy, which holds only in-frame ones; the method was immunoSEQ multiplex PCR. This table holds about 46,000 clones, 70% to 90% found once. Sequenced material: CD4+ or CD8+ T cells sorted from blood, taken in a trial of the OX40 agonist ivuxolimab. These receptors were taken from an adult with an advanced solid tumor such as melanoma, head and neck, liver or kidney cancer. Each CDR3 is given with its conserved first and last residue. D genes are given only for firm matches. Clone size is given for some rows only: seen once, a few or many times, or a class if the clone is expanded.

CDR3 protein: CASSWDLDEQYF
CDR3 DNA: TGCGCCAGCAGCTGGGACCTGGACGAGCAGTACTTC
V gene: TRBV5-1
clone size: once
J gene: TRBJ2-7
D gene: NA

CDR3 protein: CASSLGFSNEKLFF
CDR3 DNA: TGTGCCAGCAGCTTAGGGTTTTCTAATGAAAAACTGTTTTTT
V gene: TRBV11-2
clone size: NA
J gene: TRBJ1-4
D gene: NA

CDR3 protein: CASSFATDRGYNYGYTF
CDR3 DNA: TGTGCCAGCAGCTTCGCGACCGATAGAGGCTATAACTATGGCTACACCTTC
V gene: TRBV7-6
clone size: NA
J gene: TRBJ1-2
D gene: NA

CDR3 protein: CASSFGYQNSPLHF
CDR3 DNA: TGTGCCAGTTCTTTCGGGTACCAAAATTCACCCCTCCACTTT
V gene: TRBV19
clone size: NA
J gene: TRBJ1-6
D gene: NA

CDR3 protein: CASSSEGGPQYF
CDR3 DNA: TGTGCTAGCAGCTCGGAGGGGGGGCCCCAGTACTTC
V gene: TRBV7-7
clone size: NA
J gene: TRBJ2-5
D gene: NA

CDR3 protein: CASSLTFGFSSTDTQYF
CDR3 DNA: TGTGCCAGCAGCTTAACCTTTGGGTTTTCTAGCACAGATACGCAGTATTTT
V gene: TRBV7-8
clone size: NA
J gene: TRBJ2-3
D gene: NA

CDR3 protein: CATSSSGSEQYF
CDR3 DNA: TGTGCCACCAGCAGCAGCGGGAGCGAGCAGTACTTC
V gene: TRBV15
clone size: once
J gene: TRBJ2-7
D gene: TRBD2

CDR3 protein: CASFGDRDDNYGYTF
CDR3 DNA: TGTGCCAGCTTCGGCGACCGGGATGATAACTATGGCTACACCTTC
V gene: TRBV2
clone size: NA
J gene: TRBJ1-2
D gene: NA

CDR3 protein: CASSLGGVGYYGYTF
CDR3 DNA: TGTGCCAGCAGCTTGGGAGGGGTGGGGTACTATGGCTACACCTTC
V gene: TRBV5-4
clone size: NA
J gene: TRBJ1-2
D gene: NA

CDR3 protein: CASSLGTGDTEAFF
CDR3 DNA: TGTGCCAGCAGCTTGGGGACAGGGGATACTGAAGCTTTCTTT
V gene: TRBV5-6
clone size: NA
J gene: TRBJ1-1
D gene: TRBD1

CDR3 protein: CASGRTDGYTF
CDR3 DNA: TGTGCCAGCGGGCGGACAGATGGCTACACCTTC
V gene: TRBV6-1
clone size: few
J gene: TRBJ1-2
D gene: NA

CDR3 protein: CASSLRRGRRNTQYF
CDR3 DNA: TGTGCCAGCAGTTTGAGGAGGGGTCGGCGGAATACGCAGTATTTT
V gene: TRBV28
clone size: NA
J gene: TRBJ2-3
D gene: NA

CDR3 protein: CASSASSGDTDTQYF
CDR3 DNA: TGTGCCAGCAGCGCATCTAGCGGGGACACAGATACGCAGTATTTT
V gene: TRBV13
clone size: NA
J gene: TRBJ2-3
D gene: TRBD2

CDR3 protein: CASSLSRGSLYGYTF
CDR3 DNA: TGTGCCAGCAGTTTATCGCGGGGGTCCCTCTATGGCTACACCTTC
V gene: TRBV27
clone size: NA
J gene: TRBJ1-2
D gene: NA

CDR3 protein: CASSPPGQGANEQFF
CDR3 DNA: TGTGCCAGCAGCCCCCCGGGACAGGGGGCCAATGAGCAGTTCTTC
V gene: TRBV9
clone size: NA
J gene: TRBJ2-1
D gene: TRBD1

CDR3 protein: CASSDRELVQRYGYTF
CDR3 DNA: TGTGCCAGCAGTGACAGGGAACTGGTCCAACGGTATGGCTACACCTTC
V gene: TRBV6-1
clone size: NA
J gene: TRBJ1-2
D gene: NA

CDR3 protein: CASCSWDTNYGYTF
CDR3 DNA: TGTGCCAGTTGTAGTTGGGACACCAACTATGGCTACACCTTC
V gene: TRBV28
clone size: NA
J gene: TRBJ1-2
D gene: NA

CDR3 protein: CASSDGLREETQYF
CDR3 DNA: TGTGCCAGCAGTGACGGGCTACGGGAGGAGACCCAGTACTTC
V gene: TRBV2
clone size: NA
J gene: TRBJ2-5
D gene: NA

CDR3 protein: CASSQVWVKDSPLHF
CDR3 DNA: TGCGCCAGCAGCCAAGTTTGGGTGAAGGATTCACCCCTCCACTTT
V gene: TRBV4-1
clone size: NA
J gene: TRBJ1-6
D gene: NA

CDR3 protein: CASSLTGSSYNEQFF
CDR3 DNA: TGTGCCAGCAGTTTAACAGGGAGCTCCTACAATGAGCAGTTCTTC
V gene: TRBV27
clone size: NA
J gene: TRBJ2-1
D gene: NA

CDR3 protein: CASSEGQGTNNEQFF
CDR3 DNA: TGTGCCAGCAGTGAGGGACAGGGGACGAACAATGAGCAGTTCTTC
V gene: TRBV28
clone size: NA
J gene: TRBJ2-1
D gene: TRBD1